Shown below are 10 T cell receptor beta chains from a single sample sequenced in a study of blood T cells in healthy people across ages. A second PCR of about 6 to 12 cycles used a sample-barcoded 5' primer and a J-beta primer mix. TCRdb called the 5' RACE reads again in MiXCR, with one record for every CDR3 protein. This sample has about 1.8 million distinct CDR3 sequences; around 48% occur once, and the top ten carry less than 2.5%. Sequencing was carried out using blood. These receptors came from a middle-aged woman in good health.

J is TRBJ2-1 and V is TRBV24-1, with a weak D call TRBD1 (6 bases). V was trimmed by 9 bases and J by 4 bases, leaving 12 bases between them. Germline CDR1 is KGHDR and CDR2 is SFDVKD. The CDR3 is made up of 13 amino acids. CDR3 nucleotide sequence: TGTGCCACCTCCCCCCAGGGGTACAATGAGCAGTTCTTC. Encoded protein: CATSPQGYNEQFF.

CDR3 sequence reads: CASSLSTSGGSYNEQFF. The DNA for the CDR3 is TGTGCCAGCAGCTTATCGACTAGCGGAGGCTCCTACAATGAGCAGTTCTTC. The gene calls are TRBV7-9 and TRBJ2-1; 9 positions match TRBD2. The ends lost 2 bases at V and 0 bases at J; junction bases unmatched: 5. The CDR3 consists of 17 residues. Germline V gives CDR1 SEHNR, CDR2 FQNEAQ (reference sequence).

The J gene is TRBJ2-7, the V gene TRBV18, with TRBD1 as a possible D gene (6 bases). Germline assignment: CDR1 KGHSH and CDR2 LQKENI. This CDR3 spans 16 amino acids. V lost 3 bases and J lost 2, with 17 bases in between. CDR3 residues: CASSPLGTHLAYEQYF. Written as DNA, the CDR3 is TGTGCCAGCTCACCCCTCGGGACACACCTCGCCTACGAGCAGTACTTC. The full variable domain, completed using reference TRBV18 and TRBJ2-7, is NAGVMQNPRHLVRRRGQEARLRCSPMKGHSHVYWYRQLPEEGLKFMVYLQKENIIDESGMPKERFSAEFPKEGPSILRIQQVVRGDSAAYFCASSPLGTHLAYEQYFGPGTRLTVT.

This clonotype has a handful of counts. The V call is TRBV9, the J call TRBJ2-3, with D hard to call. CDR1 SGDLS and CDR2 YYNGEE come from the germline V gene. The length of the CDR3 is 16 residues. V lost 0 bases to trimming and J lost 0 bases, with 11 bases between them. The CDR3 protein is CASSVDNTQSTDTQYF. CDR3 sequence (DNA): TGTGCCAGCAGCGTAGATAATACCCAGAGCACAGATACGCAGTATTTT.

This chain joins TRBV5-5 and TRBJ2-1; the D call may be TRBD1 or TRBD2 (6 bases each). Trimming took 2 bases from V and 3 from J, leaving 15 bases between them. Germline CDR1 SGHKS, CDR2 YYEKEE (reference sequence). The CDR3 is 16 amino acids. CDR3 nucleotide sequence: TGTGCCAGCAGCTTTTCAGGGGACTTAGTCTACAATGAGCAGTTCTTC. Its translation is CASSFSGDLVYNEQFF.

The chain combines TRBV5-6 with TRBJ2-1, with 16 bases matching TRBD2. V shed 3 bases and J 4 bases; nucleotides not matched to a gene: 16. Germline assignment: CDR1 SGHDT and CDR2 YYEEEE. There are 21 residues in the CDR3. The CDR3 DNA reads as TGTGCCAGCAGCTATAGGCGGACCGGGACTAGCGGGGGGGCTTTGTACAATGAGCAGTTCTTC. It encodes CASSYRRTGTSGGALYNEQFF.

This clonotype has a count of ten or more. CDR3 sequence (DNA): TGCAGTGCTGCGGGGAGCTCCTACAATGAGCAGTTCTTC. It yields the protein CSAAGSSYNEQFF. The V and J genes are TRBV20-1 and TRBJ2-1; weak D call: TRBD2 (6 bases). This CDR3 has 13 amino acids. V shed 5 bases and J shed 0 bases, with 8 bases lying between them. Germline assignment: CDR1 DFQATT and CDR2 SNEGSKA (reference sequence).

The V gene is TRBV5-6, the J gene TRBJ2-7, with D possibly being TRBD1 (6 bases). The V end lost 5 bases, the J end lost 2 bases, and 14 bases lay between the germline ends. This CDR3 has 14 residues. Germline CDR1 reads SGHDT; CDR2 reads YYEEEE. CDR3 sequence (DNA): TGTGCCAGCAGTCTCGACAGGACAACCTACGAGCAGTACTTC. It translates to CASSLDRTTYEQYF. Drawing the rest from reference TRBV5-6 and TRBJ2-7, the complete variable domain is DAGVTQSPTHLIKTRGQQVTLRCSPKSGHDTVSWYQQALGQGPQFIFQYYEEEERQRGNFPDRFSGHQFPNYSSELNVNALLLGDSALYLCASSLDRTTYEQYFGPGTRLTVT.

V and J are TRBV5-1 and TRBJ1-6; D gene uncertain. Germline V gene sequence: CDR1 SGHRS, CDR2 YFSETQ. The CDR3 contains 14 residues. Between the trimmed V and J ends, which lost 4 bases and 10 bases, there was a span of 15 bases. The CDR3 loop is CASSPRPEDSPLHF. CDR3 coding DNA: TGCGCCAGCAGCCCGCGACCCGAGGACTCACCCCTCCACTTT.

The chain employs TRBV20-1 and TRBJ2-5, with TRBD1 matching over 7 bases. Trimming cost V 3 bases and J 11 bases; bases outside gene matches: 9. Germline values: CDR1 DFQATT, CDR2 SNEGSKA (reference sequence). This CDR3 region has 12 residues. CDR3 protein: CSASLQGREQYF. In nucleotides, the CDR3 is TGCAGTGCTAGTTTACAGGGGAGAGAGCAGTACTTC.